This TCR beta chain was sequenced during a study of graft-versus-host responses after intestinal transplantation (dated by TCRdb to about 2021). Study-wide context: The transplants that recipients got were multivisceral, liver-intestinal, or isolated intestinal. Every recipient was given anti-thymocyte globulin induction, then maintenance tacrolimus and steroids for two to three years. After intestinal transplantation, graft-versus-host and host-versus-graft alloreactive T cell clones in the graft, circulation and bone marrow were tracked using bulk TCR-beta CDR3 sequencing. To identify alloreactive clones, pre-transplant mixed lymphocyte reaction products were sequenced and then compared with unstimulated pre-transplant donor and recipient T cells. The cohort enrolled about two dozen intestinal transplant recipients, one of whom was a retransplant, and a few patients without pretransplant specimens were excluded. A peak of at least 4% donor T cells among recipient peripheral blood mononuclear cells was the definition used for donor T cell macrochimerism. Rather than being sequenced by the commercial service, samples from a few later patients were sequenced in-house on an Illumina MiSeq and processed with MiXCR.

On this clone itself: What antigen it recognizes has not been identified. Base qualities were left out, and no much larger clone turns up one base away.

Via the germline V gene, CDR1 is MNHNS and CDR2 SASEGT. V loses 7 bases, J loses 2 bases, and the germline ends lie 12 bases apart. The CDR3 sequence holds 14 residues, the cysteine and phenylalanine included. Of the read, only the CDR3 DNA is kept; its 42 bases are in frame from base 1. General conclusions and limits of the study: GvH clones were detected in recipient bone marrow, and some appeared earlier in ileal mucosa or blood, consistent with an intestinal mucosal origin. Conclusions were limited by the relatively low number and heterogeneity of intestinal transplant patients. In the allografts of patients with donor T cell macrochimerism, GvH to HvG T cell clonal ratios were high. Peak levels of circulating GvH clones were associated with declines in HvG clones early after transplant.

The time point label of this sample denotes: cells obtained before transplantation from donor or recipient. CD3+CD4+ and CD3+CD8+ populations were FACS-sorted from unstimulated pre-transplant donor and recipient cells taken from spleen or lymph nodes. The library was obtained by the immunoSEQ multiplex PCR assay. For most patients, genomic DNA was isolated using the Qiagen DNeasy Blood and Tissue Kit and was shipped frozen to Adaptive Biotechnologies for TCR sequencing. For most patients, high-throughput TCR-beta CDR3 sequencing of genomic DNA was performed by Adaptive Biotechnologies. Per the authors' processing: TCR sequencing data for around 19 patients were retrieved from Adaptive's ImmunoSEQ software; a few other patients were processed with MiXCR and VDJtools. CD4 versus CD8 sorting errors were corrected by removing sequences found in both subsets at a frequency ratio below 5:1. CDR3 nucleotide sequences shared by donor and recipient were removed because the origin of these sequences could not be assigned. To be classed as alloreactive, a clone needed at least 2-fold expansion over unstimulated cells and a minimum CFSE-low frequency of 0.002% (template counts) or 0.001% (read counts). Clones detected in sequenced pre-transplant spleen, lymph node, or MLR CFSE-low populations of the donor or recipient were defined as mappable. Cumulative frequency of alloreactive clones was calculated as a percentage of all sequences weighted by copy number. The table comes from immuneACCESS by way of TCRdb, which keeps in-frame sequences with V and J called. Part of the clones is missing from these tables; in studies checked, under half for an unresolved V gene and the rest for unknown reasons. Clone size and the V and J calls come from that table; the DNA yielded D and trimming. The sample table contains 140,000 or so clones; only one count was recorded for 85% to 95% of them. The ten largest clones represent roughly 0.19% of the sample.

The material was unstimulated CD4+ T cells sorted from spleen or lymph node cells, obtained before intestinal transplant. This receptor was taken from a human donor who received an intestinal transplant. The chain is made from TRBV6-1 and TRBJ2-1, with the D gene tentatively TRBD1 or TRBD2, based on 5 matching bases in each. CDR3 loop: CASKRRDPYNEQFF. In nucleotides, the sequence is TGTGCCAGCAAGCGCCGGGACCCCTACAATGAGCAGTTCTTC.